Each of the 22 T cell receptor beta chains below was sequenced from the same sample in a study of blood T cell repertoires in COVID-19. Using immunoSEQ multiplex PCR, the repertoire was profiled, and TCRdb retains in-frame clones only, with some absent. This table has roughly 290,000 clones, 70% to 90% appearing once. The specimen was PBMCs or T cells enriched from blood (not recorded which). The source of these receptors is a man aged 25 to 40 who had recovered from COVID-19.

This clone was observed a handful of times. J is TRBJ2-7 and V is TRBV11-2; TRBD1 agrees at 12 bases. Per the germline V gene, CDR1 is SGHAT and CDR2 is FQNNGV. V was pared by 4 bases and J by 6 bases, with 4 bases of the junction left unmatched. This CDR3 is 14 amino acids long. DNA for the CDR3: TGTGCCAGCAGCTCCGGGACAGGGGGCCTCGAGCAGTACTTC. It yields the protein CASSSGTGGLEQYF.

This chain connects TRBV19 to TRBJ2-4; 7 nucleotides agree with TRBD2. CDR3 size: 15 residues. V lost 4 bases and J lost 7; bases outside the gene matches: 10. Per the germline V gene, CDR1 is LNHDA and CDR2 is SQIVND (reference sequence). CDR3 nucleotides: TGTGCCAGTAGTACTAGCGGTGGATCGTTGAACATTCAGTACTTC. Its translation is CASSTSGGSLNIQYF.

This chain uses TRBV27 with TRBJ1-1; D remains unclear. The germline V gene has CDR1 MNHEY and CDR2 SMNVEV (reference sequence). CDR3 length: 13 amino acids. V lost 3 bases, J lost 5 bases, and 10 bases lay in between. The CDR3 coding sequence is TGTGCCAGCAGTTTCGGCCCGCGGACTGAAGCTTTCTTT. It yields the protein CASSFGPRTEAFF.

This chain connects TRBV5-1 to TRBJ1-1; TRBD1 aligns across 8 bases. Germline CDR1 and CDR2: SGHRS and YFSETQ. CDR3 length equals 15 residues. V shed 4 bases and J 4 bases; nucleotides not matched to a gene: 9. CDR3 nucleotide sequence: TGCGCCAGCAGCCTCCGGACAGGGTCTGTCACTGAAGCTTTCTTT. It yields the protein CASSLRTGSVTEAFF.

The chain carries TRBV25-1 and TRBJ1-2; 9 bases map to TRBD1. There are 14 residues in the CDR3. V trimming: 7 bases; J trimming: 5 bases; junction bases outside the gene matches: 8. From germline, CDR1 is MGHDK and CDR2 SYGVNS. CDR3 loop: CASKGQGELYGYTF. DNA for the CDR3: TGTGCCAGCAAGGGACAGGGTGAACTGTATGGCTACACCTTC.

The rearrangement joins TRBV29-1 to TRBJ2-5; 7 bases match TRBD1. CDR3 length: 14 amino acids. V dropped 1 base and J dropped 5; count of bases not matched to a gene: 7. From germline, CDR1 is SQVTM and CDR2 ANQGSEA. CDR3 amino acids: CSVEADRVRETQYF. The CDR3 DNA reads as TGCAGCGTTGAAGCCGACAGGGTTAGGGAGACCCAGTACTTC.

The chain is built from TRBV7-6 and TRBJ2-2, with D tentatively TRBD2 (6 bases). V lost 5 bases, J lost 1 base, and 14 bases lay in between. The germline CDR1 and CDR2 sequences are SGHVS and FNYEAQ. This CDR3 region has 16 residues. Here the CDR3 reads CASSRRDSMNTGELFF. The CDR3 nucleotides read TGTGCCAGCAGCAGAAGGGACTCTATGAACACCGGGGAGCTGTTTTTT.

The chain has TRBV21-1 and TRBJ2-5; the D call of TRBD1 is as the table states it, not checked on the DNA. TRBV21-1 is a pseudogene. CDR3 length equals 18 residues. CDR3 nucleotide sequence: TGTGCCAGCAGCAAAAACCGCCCAGGTCCCCGGCGTGAGGAGACCCAGTACTTC. Residues: CASSKNRPGPRREETQYF.

The chain links TRBV6-5 to TRBJ1-3, with a weak D call TRBD1 (6 bases). Germline V gives CDR1 MNHEY, CDR2 SVGAGI. This CDR3 contains 15 residues. V was cut by 6 bases and J by 0 bases, with 12 bases left in between. CDR3 coding DNA: TGTGCCAGCAGAGCGACAGGTCACTCTGGAAACACCATATATTTT. Its protein product is CASRATGHSGNTIYF.

The rearrangement uses TRBV4-1 and TRBJ2-5; 8 nucleotides agree with TRBD2. This CDR3 has 17 amino acids. Germline V lookup: CDR1 MGHRA, CDR2 YSYEKL. J gave up 2 bases and V 4 bases, and 12 bases lay outside the gene matches. This chain's CDR3 is CASSRRSPAGVQETQYF. The DNA of the CDR3 is TGCGCCAGCAGCCGCCGATCACCAGCGGGGGTACAAGAGACCCAGTACTTC.

The chain joins TRBV3-1 (or the pseudogene TRBV3-2) to TRBJ2-7; TRBD1 is a possible D gene (5 bases). Germline values: CDR1 LGHDT, CDR2 YNNKEL (reference sequence). The CDR3 spans 15 residues. The V end lost 6 bases, the J end lost 3 bases, and 18 bases lay between the germline ends. The CDR3 DNA sequence: TGTGCCAGCAGTTCGCCCAGGGTAGGCCTCTACGAGCAGTACTTC. Its protein product is CASSSPRVGLYEQYF.

This clone has a single count. The rearrangement links TRBV7-8 to TRBJ1-2; TRBD1 aligns across 10 bases. CDR1 is SGHVS and CDR2 is FQNEAQ in the germline V gene. Germline trimming cut 5 bases from V and 1 base from J; bases unmatched to any gene: 7. CDR3 length equals 16 residues. CDR3 sequence (DNA): TGTGCCAGCAGCCGGGACAGGGGTTCACTTAACTATGGCTACACCTTC. Its protein is CASSRDRGSLNYGYTF.

The chain joins TRBV2 to TRBJ2-7; the match to TRBD1 covers 9 bases. The CDR3 runs 14 residues. The J segment lost 2 bases and the V segment lost 4 bases, leaving 3 bases of the junction unmatched. Germline-derived CDR1 and CDR2 are SNHLY and FYNNEI. The CDR3 spells CASSADRGPYEQYF. The DNA of the CDR3 is TGTGCCAGCAGTGCGGACAGGGGCCCCTACGAGCAGTACTTC.

Here the CDR3 reads CATSTSWGRTNSPLHF. The DNA for the CDR3 is TGTGCCACCAGCACATCCTGGGGCAGGACTAATTCACCCCTCCACTTT. The chain joins TRBV15 to TRBJ1-6; TRBD1 might be the D (5 bases). CDR3 size: 16 residues. V was trimmed by 4 bases and J by 6 bases, leaving 16 bases between them. The germline gives CDR1 LNHNV, CDR2 YYDKDF (reference sequence).

This chain connects TRBV19 to TRBJ2-3; 10 nucleotides align to TRBD2. J was trimmed by 2 bases and V by 11 bases; bases with no gene match: 4. CDR1 and CDR2 from the germline V gene are LNHDA and SQIVND (reference sequence). The length of the CDR3 is 13 residues. CDR3 nucleotide sequence: TGTGCCTCTGGGACTAGCGTCACAGATACGCAGTATTTT. Protein product: CASGTSVTDTQYF.

V usage is TRBV12-3 or TRBV12-4 and J usage is TRBJ1-5; D unresolved. V was shortened by 5 bases and J by 5 bases, with 7 bases between the two germline ends. This CDR3 has 12 residues. CDR3 sequence (DNA): TGTGCCAGCAGTCTCAGCGATCAGCCCCAGCATTTT. This sequence encodes CASSLSDQPQHF.

The gene calls are TRBV7-5 and TRBJ1-5; TRBD1, the D gene given by the table, was not confirmed from the DNA. TRBV7-5 is described as a pseudogene. The CDR3 contains 14 residues. CDR3 amino acids: CARSWTASSQPQHF. The CDR3 DNA follows: TGTGCCAGAAGCTGGACAGCCTCAAGCCAGCCCCAGCATTTT.

This CDR3 is CASSEYSVLYGYTF. CDR3 coding DNA: TGTGCCAGCAGTGAATACAGTGTCCTCTATGGCTACACCTTC. The J gene is TRBJ1-2, the V gene TRBV25-1; D unclear. Trimming took off 0 bases at V and 4 bases at J, with 9 bases between the two ends. The CDR3 is made up of 14 amino acids. The germline V gene has CDR1 MGHDK and CDR2 SYGVNS.

The gene calls are TRBV10-3 and TRBJ2-7; 9 nucleotides match TRBD2. CDR3 length: 14 residues. After removal of 6 bases from V and 0 bases from J, the junction contained 3 bases not matched to a gene. Germline assignment: CDR1 ENHRY and CDR2 SYGVKD. CDR3 in amino acids: CAIRGLANSYEQYF. The CDR3 region has the DNA TGTGCCATCAGGGGACTAGCAAACTCCTACGAGCAGTACTTC.

In this sample, this clone turned up a few times. The chain couples TRBV7-6 to TRBJ2-5; 7 bases match TRBD2. This CDR3 is 15 amino acids long. Germline V gene data show CDR1 as SGHVS and CDR2 as FNYEAQ. V lost 5 bases to trimming and J lost 5 bases; unmatched junction nucleotides: 11. CDR3 DNA: TGTGCCAGCAGCACCCCAGAGCGGGGATGGGAGACCCAGTACTTC. Protein: CASSTPERGWETQYF.

The rearrangement links TRBV6-6 to TRBJ2-3; tentatively, D is TRBD1 (6 bases). Germline V CDR1 and CDR2: MNHNY, SVGAGI (reference sequence). The CDR3 is 14 residues long. Trimming cost V 5 bases and J 7 bases, with 16 bases left between them. CDR3 in amino acids: CASSGQTSTYTQYF. DNA for the CDR3: TGTGCCAGCAGTGGACAGACAAGTACCTATACGCAGTATTTT.

This clone was detected once. This chain links TRBV5-1 with TRBJ2-7; perhaps TRBD2 as D (5 bases). Trimming removed 0 bases from V and 4 bases from J, with 11 bases in between. Germline CDR1 and CDR2: SGHRS and YFSETQ. This CDR3 region has 14 residues. DNA for the CDR3: TGCGCCAGCAGCTTGGCCGGAGGTTTGTACGAGCAGTACTTC. Translating gives CASSLAGGLYEQYF.